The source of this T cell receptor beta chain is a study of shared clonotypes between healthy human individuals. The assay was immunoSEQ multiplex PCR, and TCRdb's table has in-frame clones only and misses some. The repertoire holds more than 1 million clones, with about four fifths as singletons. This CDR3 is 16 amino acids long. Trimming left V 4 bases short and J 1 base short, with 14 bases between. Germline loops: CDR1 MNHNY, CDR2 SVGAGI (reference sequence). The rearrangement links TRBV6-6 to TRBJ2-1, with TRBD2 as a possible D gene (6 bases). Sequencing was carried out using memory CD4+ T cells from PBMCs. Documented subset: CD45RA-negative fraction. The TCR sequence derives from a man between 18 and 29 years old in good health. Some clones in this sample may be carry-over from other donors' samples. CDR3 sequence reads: CASSWAAGASYNEQFF. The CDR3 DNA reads TGTGCCAGCAGTTGGGCAGCGGGCGCTTCCTACAATGAGCAGTTCTTC.